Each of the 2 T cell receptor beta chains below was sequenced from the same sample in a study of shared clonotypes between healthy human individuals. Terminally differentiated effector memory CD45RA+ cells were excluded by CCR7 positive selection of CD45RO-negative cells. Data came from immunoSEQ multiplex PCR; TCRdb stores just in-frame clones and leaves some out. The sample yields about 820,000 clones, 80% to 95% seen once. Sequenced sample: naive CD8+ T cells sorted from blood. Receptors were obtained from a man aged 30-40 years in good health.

DNA for the CDR3: TGTGCCAGCAGCACCTGGGACAGTAGAACAGATACGCAGTATTTT. Protein sequence: CASSTWDSRTDTQYF. The V gene is TRBV7-9, the J gene TRBJ2-3; TRBD1 agrees at 7 bases. Trimming took 5 bases from V and 3 from J; bases not matched to a gene: 8. CDR1 and CDR2 from the germline V gene are SEHNR and FQNEAQ (reference sequence). The CDR3 is made up of 15 amino acids.

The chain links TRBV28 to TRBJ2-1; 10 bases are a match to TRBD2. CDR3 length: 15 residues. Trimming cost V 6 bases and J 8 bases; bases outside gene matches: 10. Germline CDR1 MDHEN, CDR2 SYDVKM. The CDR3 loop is CASSPWEAGGDEQFF. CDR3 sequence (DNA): TGTGCCAGCAGCCCCTGGGAAGCGGGAGGGGATGAGCAGTTCTTC.